This passage covers 18 T cell receptor beta chains from one sample sequenced in a study of PD-1 blockade in classical Hodgkin lymphoma. The table came from immunoSEQ multiplex PCR; TCRdb's copy has only in-frame clones and leaves some out. The repertoire holds about 13,000 clones, with under 85% as singletons. In every patient, relapse followed autologous stem cell transplantation, while exposure to brentuximab vedotin differed. From thawed PBMCs, CD8+ T cells were isolated by magnetic negative selection. Sequenced here: CD8+ T cells from blood, sampled at baseline. Receptors originate from a human donor with classical Hodgkin lymphoma.

This chain uses TRBV15 with TRBJ1-2, with TRBD1 as a possible D gene (5 bases). This CDR3 is 14 amino acids long. Germline V gives CDR1 LNHNV, CDR2 YYDKDF (reference sequence). Trimming removed 0 bases at V and 8 bases at J, with 13 bases between. The chain's CDR3 is CATSRDLGEWGYTF. The DNA for the CDR3 is TGTGCCACCAGCAGAGATTTGGGGGAATGGGGCTACACCTTC.

The rearrangement links TRBV7-2 to TRBJ2-1, with D tentatively TRBD1 (6 bases). The V end lost 5 bases, the J end lost 5 bases, and 22 bases lay between the germline ends. The germline CDR1 and CDR2 sequences are SGHTA and FQGNSA. The CDR3 sequence is 17 residues long. DNA of the CDR3: TGTGCCAGCAGCCCCAGGGGTAACTTATACCAAAACAATGAGCAGTTCTTC. This translates into CASSPRGNLYQNNEQFF.

In its sample, this clone was seen once. V is TRBV11-2 and J is TRBJ2-1; 8 nucleotides line up with TRBD2. The CDR3 has 16 amino acids. V dropped 4 bases and J dropped 1; count of bases not matched to a gene: 6. Per germline, CDR1 SGHAT and CDR2 FQNNGV. The CDR3 loop is CASSSVRGGSYNEQFF. Written as DNA, the CDR3 is TGTGCCAGCAGCTCTGTACGGGGGGGGTCCTACAATGAGCAGTTCTTC. The variable domain in full, completed from reference TRBV11-2 and TRBJ2-1, reads EAGVAQSPRYKIIEKRQSVAFWCNPISGHATLYWYQQILGQGPKLLIQFQNNGVVDDSQLPKDRFSAERLKGVDSTLKIQPAKLEDSAVYLCASSSVRGGSYNEQFFGPGTRLTVL.

The rearrangement links TRBV19 to TRBJ1-1; weak D call: TRBD1 (6 bases). The ends were cut back, 3 bases at V and 1 base at J, with 12 bases in the middle. The germline V gene has CDR1 LNHDA and CDR2 SQIVND (reference sequence). The CDR3 spans 15 residues. The CDR3 spells CASSMGAGRNTEAFF. The CDR3 bases are TGTGCCAGTAGTATGGGGGCAGGGAGGAACACTGAAGCTTTCTTT. The full variable domain, its missing parts supplied by reference TRBV19 and TRBJ1-1, is DGGITQSPKYLFRKEGQNVTLSCEQNLNHDAMYWYRQDPGQGLRLIYYSQIVNDFQKGDIAEGYSVSREKKESFPLTVTSAQKNPTAFYLCASSMGAGRNTEAFFGQGTRLTVV.

CDR3 region: CASSLDVRGTSSYEQYF. The CDR3 DNA reads as TGTGCCAGCAGCTTAGACGTACGAGGTACCAGCTCCTACGAGCAGTACTTC. The chain is built from TRBV11-2 and TRBJ2-7; no clear D gene. V lost 0 bases to trimming and J lost 0 bases, with 15 bases between them. This CDR3 is 17 amino acids long. CDR1 and CDR2 (germline): SGHAT, FQNNGV.

This chain joins TRBV14 and TRBJ1-6; a possible D gene is TRBD1 (5 bases). The CDR3 length is 17 residues. V was clipped by 0 bases and J by 5 bases, with 14 bases between them. Per germline, CDR1 SGHDN and CDR2 FVKESK. The CDR3 here is CASSQDLVQGNNSPLHF. CDR3 bases: TGTGCCAGCAGCCAAGATCTTGTTCAGGGAAATAATTCACCCCTCCACTTT.

The genes are TRBV5-4 and TRBJ2-5; D possibly corresponds to TRBD2 (5 bases). CDR1 is SGHNT and CDR2 is YYREEE in the germline V gene (reference sequence). This CDR3 is 15 amino acids long. Trimming took 2 bases from V and 1 from J, leaving 12 bases between them. The CDR3 here is CASSFFLDFQETQYF. The CDR3 DNA follows: TGTGCCAGCAGCTTTTTCCTGGACTTCCAAGAGACCCAGTACTTC. Full variable domain (missing parts from reference TRBV5-4 and TRBJ2-5): ETGVTQSPTHLIKTRGQQVTLRCSSQSGHNTVSWYQQALGQGPQFIFQYYREEENGRGNFPPRFSGLQFPNYSSELNVNALELDDSALYLCASSFFLDFQETQYFGPGTRLLVL.

V usage is TRBV5-1 and J usage is TRBJ1-1; D unresolved. The CDR3 totals 13 residues. V was cut by 0 bases and J by 6 bases, with 9 bases left in between. Germline-derived CDR1 and CDR2 are SGHRS and YFSETQ. The CDR3 DNA sequence: TGCGCCAGCAGCTTGGTAGGGAGGCCTGAAGCTTTCTTT. Translation gives CASSLVGRPEAFF.

The CDR3 protein is CASSPHGAASNEQFF. DNA for the CDR3: TGTGCCAGCAGCCCACACGGAGCAGCCTCTAATGAGCAGTTCTTC. J is TRBJ2-1 and V is TRBV7-7; D gene unclear. V lost 5 bases, J lost 7 bases, and 18 bases lay in between. The CDR3 totals 15 residues. Germline loops: CDR1 SSHAT, CDR2 FNYEAQ (reference sequence). The full variable domain, completed using reference TRBV7-7 and TRBJ2-1, is GAGVSQSPRYKVTKRGQDVTLRCDPISSHATLYWYQQALGQGPEFLTYFNYEAQPDKSGLPSDRFSAERPEGSISTLTIQRTEQRDSAMYRCASSPHGAASNEQFFGPGTRLTVL.

This chain connects TRBV14 to TRBJ2-5; 8 bases are a match to TRBD2. Germline V gives CDR1 SGHDN, CDR2 FVKESK. The V and J ends lost 1 base and 5 bases, in that order; junction bases with no gene match: 6. The CDR3 is 15 amino acids. CDR3 bases: TGTGCCAGCAGCCAAGCGGGGGGGAGATCGGAGACCCAGTACTTC. Protein product: CASSQAGGRSETQYF.

The sample holds one count of this clone. V is TRBV7-6 and J is TRBJ1-6; TRBD1 aligns across 7 bases. From germline, CDR1 is SGHVS and CDR2 FNYEAQ. Germline trimming cut 7 bases from V and 4 bases from J; bases unmatched to any gene: 10. The CDR3 has 16 residues. This CDR3 is CASTPQGGIYNSPLHF. CDR3 nucleotide sequence: TGTGCCAGCACCCCTCAGGGGGGAATTTATAATTCACCCCTCCACTTT. Filled out from reference TRBV7-6 and TRBJ1-6, the complete variable domain reads GAGVSQSPRYKVTKRGQDVALRCDPISGHVSLYWYRQALGQGPEFLTYFNYEAQQDKSGLPNDRFSAERPEGSISTLTIQRTEQRDSAMYRCASTPQGGIYNSPLHFGNGTRLTVT.

The rearrangement links TRBV2 to TRBJ2-7; TRBD1 agrees at 7 bases. Germline V gene lookup returns CDR1 SNHLY and CDR2 FYNNEI. The CDR3 covers 15 residues. V was pared by 10 bases and J by 0 bases, with 12 bases of the junction left unmatched. The DNA of the CDR3 is TGTGCCACCGCAAGGGGGCCGATGAGCTCCTACGAGCAGTACTTC. It specifies CATARGPMSSYEQYF.

This chain joins TRBV4-2 and TRBJ2-5; 9 bases are shared with TRBD2. Trimming took 4 bases from V and 5 from J; bases not matched to a gene: 11. This CDR3 is built from 16 residues. Germline CDR1 LGHNA, CDR2 YNFKEQ. The CDR3 DNA follows: TGTGCCAGCAGCCCGGCGCGGGGGGGCCCGGGGGAGACCCAGTACTTC. Encoded protein: CASSPARGGPGETQYF.

The chain carries TRBV7-3 and TRBJ1-1; D possibly corresponds to TRBD1 (6 bases). This CDR3 spans 13 amino acids. Between the trimmed V and J ends, which lost 6 bases and 6 bases, there was a span of 14 bases. Germline lookup yields CDR1 SGHTA and CDR2 FQGTGA. The CDR3 DNA sequence: TGTGCCAGCAGTTTTACAGGGTCCCCTGAAGCTTTCTTT. Translated, it gives CASSFTGSPEAFF.

This chain connects TRBV11-2 to TRBJ2-2; perhaps TRBD1 as D (6 bases). The CDR3 totals 15 residues. Germline-derived CDR1 and CDR2 are SGHAT and FQNNGV. The V end lost 6 bases, the J end lost 1 base, and 12 bases lay between the germline ends. CDR3 coding DNA: TGTGCCAGCAGATCTGGACAGTGGAACACCGGGGAGCTGTTTTTT. Translation gives CASRSGQWNTGELFF.

The chain employs TRBV5-1 and TRBJ2-3; D unresolved. The CDR3 contains 11 residues. The germline V gene encodes CDR1 SGHRS and CDR2 YFSETQ. Deletions cut 7 bases from V and 4 bases from J, with 7 bases between. The CDR3: CASLGPDTQYF. DNA of the CDR3: TGCGCCAGCTTGGGTCCAGATACGCAGTATTTT.

This chain connects TRBV4-2 to TRBJ2-3; 13 bases are a match to TRBD2. Germline V gene lookup returns CDR1 LGHNA and CDR2 YNFKEQ. J lost 6 bases, V lost 4 bases, and 7 bases had no gene match. The CDR3 covers 16 residues. The CDR3 loop reads CASSRTTSGGSDTQYF. The CDR3 nucleotides are TGTGCCAGCAGCCGAACGACTAGCGGGGGGTCCGATACGCAGTATTTT.

V gene TRBV5-4 combines with J gene TRBJ1-4; D is perhaps TRBD1 (5 bases). V was cut by 4 bases and J by 5 bases, with 12 bases left in between. This CDR3 has 14 amino acids. Germline CDR1 SGHNT, CDR2 YYREEE (reference sequence). The CDR3 protein is CASSPWGTNEKLFF. In DNA, the CDR3 is TGTGCCAGCAGCCCGTGGGGGACCAATGAAAAACTGTTTTTT.